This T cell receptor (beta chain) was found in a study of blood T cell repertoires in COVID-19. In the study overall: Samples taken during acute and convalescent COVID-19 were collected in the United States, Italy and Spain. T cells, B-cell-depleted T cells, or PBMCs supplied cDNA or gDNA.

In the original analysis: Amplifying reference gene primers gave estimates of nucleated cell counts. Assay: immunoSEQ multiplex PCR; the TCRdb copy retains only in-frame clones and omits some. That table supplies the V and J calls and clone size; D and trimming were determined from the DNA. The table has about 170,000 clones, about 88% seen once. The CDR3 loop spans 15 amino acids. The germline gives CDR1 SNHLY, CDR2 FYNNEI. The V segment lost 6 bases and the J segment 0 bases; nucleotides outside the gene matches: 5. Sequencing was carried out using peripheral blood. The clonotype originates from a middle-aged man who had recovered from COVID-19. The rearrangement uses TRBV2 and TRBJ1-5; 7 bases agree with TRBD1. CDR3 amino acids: CASRLQGNSNQPQHF. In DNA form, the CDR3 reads TGTGCCAGCAGGTTACAGGGGAATAGCAATCAGCCCCAGCATTTT.